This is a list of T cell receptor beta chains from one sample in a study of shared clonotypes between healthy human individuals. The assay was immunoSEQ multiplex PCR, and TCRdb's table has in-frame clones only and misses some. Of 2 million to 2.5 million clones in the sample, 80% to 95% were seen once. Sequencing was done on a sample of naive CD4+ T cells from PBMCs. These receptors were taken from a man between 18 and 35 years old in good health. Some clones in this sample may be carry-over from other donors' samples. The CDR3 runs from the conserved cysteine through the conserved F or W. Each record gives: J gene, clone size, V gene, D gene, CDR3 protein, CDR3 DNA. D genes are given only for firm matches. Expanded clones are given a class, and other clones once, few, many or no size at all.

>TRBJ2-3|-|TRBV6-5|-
CASSYSPGGTDTQYF
TGTGCCAGCAGTTACTCCCCGGGTGGCACAGATACGCAGTATTTT
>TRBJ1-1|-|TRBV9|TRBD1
CASSGRDSSFWTEAFF
TGTGCCAGCAGCGGCCGGGACAGCTCATTTTGGACTGAAGCTTTCTTT
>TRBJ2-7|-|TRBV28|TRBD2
CASTPTGGPYEQYF
TGTGCCAGCACCCCTACGGGGGGGCCCTACGAGCAGTACTTC
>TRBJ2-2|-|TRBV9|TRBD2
CASSVGSGSLTGELFF
TGTGCCAGCAGCGTAGGGAGCGGGAGTCTCACCGGGGAGCTGTTTTTT
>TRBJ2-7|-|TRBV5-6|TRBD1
CASSPRATGLRGTYEQYF
TGTGCCAGCAGCCCTAGGGCGACAGGGTTGAGAGGGACCTACGAGCAGTACTTC
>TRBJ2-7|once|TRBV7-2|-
CASSLEGGGTYEQYF
TGTGCCAGCAGCTTAGAAGGTGGGGGTACCTACGAGCAGTACTTC
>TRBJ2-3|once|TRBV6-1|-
CASSAGVQSTDTQYF
TGTGCCAGCAGTGCCGGTGTCCAAAGCACAGATACGCAGTATTTT
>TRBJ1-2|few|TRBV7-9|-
CASSVAGLDGYTF
TGTGCCAGCAGCGTCGCGGGGCTCGATGGCTACACCTTC
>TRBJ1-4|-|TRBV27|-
CASSMKGVTREKLFF
TGTGCTTCCTCCATGAAGGGGGTGACTAGGGAAAAACTGTTTTTT
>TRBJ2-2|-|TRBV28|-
CASSPYTGELFF
TGTGCCAGCAGCCCATACACCGGGGAGCTGTTTTTT
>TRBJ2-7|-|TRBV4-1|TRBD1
CASSEPGQGEEQYF
TGCGCCAGCAGCGAACCCGGCCAGGGGGAGGAGCAGTACTTC
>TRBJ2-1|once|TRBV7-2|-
CASSLGEGRGGGSEQFF
TGTGCCAGCAGCTTAGGGGAAGGGAGAGGCGGTGGTAGTGAGCAGTTCTTC
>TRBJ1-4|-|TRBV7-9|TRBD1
CASSPGQGTNEKLFF
TGTGCCAGCAGCCCGGGACAGGGCACTAATGAAAAACTGTTTTTT
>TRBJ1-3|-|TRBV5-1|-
CASSNGLPGNTIYF
TGCGCCAGCAGCAACGGCCTCCCAGGAAACACCATATATTTT
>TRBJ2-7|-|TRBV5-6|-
CASSDLQGYEQYF
TGTGCCAGCAGCGACCTACAGGGCTACGAGCAGTACTTC
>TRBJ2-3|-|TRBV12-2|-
CASRLKWTSERGTDTQYF
TGTGCAAGTCGCTTAAAGTGGACTAGCGAGAGGGGCACAGATACGCAGTATTTT